A selection of T cell receptor beta chains follows, all from one sample in a study of T cells after yellow fever vaccination. TCRdb passed the 5' RACE reads through MiXCR, listing each CDR3 protein once. The sample lists about 360,000 distinct CDR3 sequences; approximately 6% were seen once. The sequenced sample was PBMCs, obtained 5 days after the yellow fever booster vaccination. All receptors come from a man under 40 who received the YFV17D yellow fever vaccine. Both conserved end residues are part of each CDR3.

>TRBV7-2|TRBJ2-3
CASSLVGGYGAQYF
>TRBV19|TRBJ1-4
CASSSPRDRGREKLFF
>TRBV12-3/TRBV12-4|TRBJ1-2
CASSPTGGGTNYGYTF
>TRBV7-2|TRBJ2-3
CASSWYSDFTFSDTQYF
>TRBV29-1|TRBJ2-7
CSVAAGGSYEQYF
>TRBV5-1|TRBJ1-4
CASSLVVHGGGEKLFF
>TRBV5-4|TRBJ2-1
CASRTTGTSGIQFF
>TRBV6-1|TRBJ2-1
CASRVGPDTYNEQFF
>TRBV23-1|TRBJ2-1
CASSPRAGRDTYNEQFF
>TRBV6-2/TRBV6-3|TRBJ2-1
CASSYIGGIYNEQFF
>TRBV6-2/TRBV6-3|TRBJ2-5
CASRKVSQETQYF
>TRBV7-2|TRBJ2-7
CASSLTRAPNYEQYF
>TRBV7-2|TRBJ2-1
CASSFWTGNNEQFF
>TRBV7-9|TRBJ2-2
CASSLGGSGTNTVELFF
>TRBV21-1|TRBJ1-2
CASNPCRVGYTF
>TRBV29-1|TRBJ2-3
CSVEEGVGTQYF
>TRBV18|TRBJ2-4
CASSPPGLAGVGNIQYF
>TRBV29-1|TRBJ2-3
CSVEDASGIDTQYF
>TRBV5-1|TRBJ2-7
CASRGTSGSDEQYF
>TRBV20-1|TRBJ2-3
CSARDLKTSGGTDTQYF
>TRBV4-2|TRBJ2-7
CASSQEQGTPYEQYF
>TRBV7-8|TRBJ1-6
CASSLARENSPLHF
>TRBV5-1|TRBJ2-4
CASSTGQLAKNIQYF
>TRBV12-3/TRBV12-4|TRBJ1-2
CASSSSGHNGYTF
>TRBV10-3|TRBJ1-1
CAISGTLRAEAFF
>TRBV19|TRBJ2-1
CASSIANIYNEQFF
>TRBV5-1|TRBJ1-5
CASSLGQANQPQHF
>TRBV6-1|TRBJ2-1
CASSRGVVSYNEQFF
>TRBV6-2/TRBV6-3|TRBJ2-3
CASSYASSRTDTQYF
>TRBV4-3|TRBJ2-5
CASSQDSGIGETQYF
>TRBV5-1|TRBJ2-2
CASRTSTGELFF
>TRBV6-1|TRBJ2-5
CASSPLARRGETQYF
>TRBV20-1|TRBJ2-1
CSARAPGLAGYEQFF
>TRBV5-5|TRBJ2-7
CASSLEATYEQYF
>TRBV7-9|TRBJ2-7
CASSGLDRGQYEQYF
>TRBV10-3|TRBJ2-1
CAIGTSGRWNEQFF
>TRBV7-2|TRBJ2-1
CASSLAGGEQFF
>TRBV4-2|TRBJ1-5
CASSLPGWNQPQHF
>TRBV20-1|TRBJ2-1
CSARDSSGRAGSYNEQFF
>TRBV18|TRBJ2-4
CASSLPGGTHIQYF